The next 30 T cell receptor beta chains were all read from a single sample in a study of T cell responses to AZD1222 COVID-19 vaccine (dated by TCRdb to the early 2020s). Library method: the immunoSEQ multiplex PCR assay. Held by TCRdb, this immuneACCESS table contains in-frame sequences only and omits some clones. Under half of the omission traces to an unresolved V gene where checked; the cause of the rest is unknown. Counted in this sample were 150,000 to 180,000 clones; 88% of them appeared once. The leading ten clones occupy roughly 2.9% of the sample. The time point label on this specimen signifies: baseline before first vaccination. The sample was peripheral blood, taken on day 0 of AZD1222 vaccination. Source of these receptors: an adult in good health.

V usage is TRBV4-1 and J usage is TRBJ2-1; D possibly corresponds to TRBD2 (6 bases). The V and J ends lost 1 base and 6 bases respectively, with 10 bases between them. CDR3 length: 14 amino acids. Per the germline V gene, CDR1 is MGHRA and CDR2 is YSYEKL. The CDR3 spells CASSQGDGGNEQFF. DNA for the CDR3: TGCGCCAGCAGCCAAGGGGACGGGGGCAATGAGCAGTTCTTC.

The gene calls are TRBV19 and TRBJ1-2; the match to TRBD1 covers 7 bases. This CDR3 contains 15 residues. V gave up 6 bases and J gave up 1 base; unmatched junction bases: 8. The germline V gene has CDR1 LNHDA and CDR2 SQIVND (reference sequence). CDR3 DNA: TGTGCCAGTAGGCTGGGACAGAATGGTAACTATGGCTACACCTTC. Protein product: CASRLGQNGNYGYTF.

The chain combines TRBV6-6 with TRBJ2-3, with D unclear. The CDR3 runs to 14 residues. The germline CDR1 and CDR2 sequences are MNHNY and SVGAGI (reference sequence). With 8 bases removed from V and 6 bases from J, the gap between germline ends came to 18 bases. The CDR3 sequence: CASAPPPKADTQYF. As DNA, the CDR3 is TGTGCCAGCGCCCCCCCACCAAAGGCCGATACGCAGTATTTT.

V gene TRBV7-2 combines with J gene TRBJ2-7, with D possibly matching TRBD2 (5 bases). The CDR3 spans 16 residues. Trimming shortened V by 4 bases and J by 3 bases, and 19 bases separated the two germline ends. The germline V gene has CDR1 SGHTA and CDR2 FQGNSA. Written as DNA, the CDR3 is TGTGCCAGCAGCTGGAGTCGCGCGGACGGGAACTACGAGCAGTACTTC. This encodes CASSWSRADGNYEQYF. The full variable domain, with the rest looked up from reference TRBV7-2 and TRBJ2-7, is GAGVSQSPSNKVTEKGKDVELRCDPISGHTALYWYRQSLGQGLEFLIYFQGNSAPDKSGLPSDRFSAERTGGSVSTLTIQRTQQEDSAVYLCASSWSRADGNYEQYFGPGTRLTVT.

The chain employs TRBV6-1 and TRBJ1-4, with D possibly being TRBD1 (5 bases). Germline assignment: CDR1 MNHNS and CDR2 SASEGT. CDR3 length: 18 amino acids. The germline V and J ends were trimmed by 2 bases and 0 bases, with 16 bases remaining between them. CDR3 DNA: TGTGCCAGCAGTGAACTCTTTGGGGGACTACCAACTAATGAAAAACTGTTTTTT. It is translated as CASSELFGGLPTNEKLFF.

The gene calls are TRBV29-1 and TRBJ1-1; D unclear. The CDR3 contains 11 residues. Looked up from germline, CDR1 is SQVTM and CDR2 is ANQGSEA. Trimming left V 6 bases short and J 1 base short, with 6 bases between. The CDR3 DNA reads TGCAGCGTCCGGACGAACACTGAAGCTTTCTTT. This translates into CSVRTNTEAFF.

The chain carries TRBV6-5 and TRBJ2-7; the D is unclear. The germline V gene encodes CDR1 MNHEY and CDR2 SVGAGI. The CDR3 is 12 amino acids. With 7 bases removed from V and 5 bases from J, the gap between germline ends came to 12 bases. The CDR3 loop reads CASTPGRDEQYF. The CDR3 bases are TGTGCCAGCACCCCGGGTAGGGACGAGCAGTACTTC.

The chain recombines TRBV4-1 with TRBJ1-2; tentatively, D is TRBD1 (6 bases). Trimming removed 0 bases at V and 4 bases at J, with 15 bases between. CDR3 length equals 16 residues. The V gene's germline CDR1 is MGHRA and CDR2 YSYEKL. This chain's CDR3 is CASSQDPQGKSYGYTF. CDR3 DNA: TGCGCCAGCAGCCAAGATCCCCAGGGGAAGAGCTATGGCTACACCTTC.

This clone has a handful of counts. This chain links TRBV28 with TRBJ2-1; 8 bases align to TRBD2. From germline, CDR1 is MDHEN and CDR2 SYDVKM. The V segment lost 3 bases and the J segment 5 bases; nucleotides outside the gene matches: 12. This CDR3 region has 17 residues. The CDR3 DNA sequence: TGTGCCAGCAGTTTCGGGGGGGAGGCGGCCTCACACAATGAGCAGTTCTTC. Protein sequence: CASSFGGEAASHNEQFF.

This chain links TRBV7-3 with TRBJ2-3; no clear D. V lost 5 bases and J 1 base, leaving 10 bases between the germline ends. CDR3 length equals 14 residues. CDR1 and CDR2 (germline): SGHTA, FQGTGA. The CDR3 reads CASSPSGGTDTQYF. Written as DNA, the CDR3 is TGTGCCAGCAGCCCATCTGGGGGCACAGATACGCAGTATTTT.

This clone was observed a single time. The chain joins TRBV15 to TRBJ2-7, with D possibly TRBD1 on 6 matching bases. V was pared by 1 base and J by 3 bases, with 7 bases between. The CDR3 spans 13 residues. Looked up from germline, CDR1 is LNHNV and CDR2 is YYDKDF (reference sequence). In nucleotides, the CDR3 is TGTGCCACCAGCAGAGCACAGGGCTACGAGCAGTACTTC. This encodes CATSRAQGYEQYF.

The CDR3 nucleotides are TGCGCCAGCAGTCGTCAGCCCCAGCATTTT. Protein product: CASSRQPQHF. The chain employs TRBV23-1 and TRBJ1-5; D gene unclear. TRBV23-1 is an ORF, and what it does is uncertain. This CDR3 is built from 10 residues. Trimming removed 4 bases at V and 6 bases at J, with 1 base between.

The V call is TRBV2, the J call TRBJ2-6; TRBD1 matches 7 bases. Germline CDR1 SNHLY, CDR2 FYNNEI. The CDR3 is 15 amino acids. V was pared by 7 bases and J by 4 bases, with 7 bases of the junction left unmatched. The CDR3 sequence is CASNKGAGGANVLTF. CDR3 nucleotide sequence: TGTGCCAGCAATAAGGGGGCGGGCGGGGCCAACGTCCTGACTTTC.

In its sample, this clone was seen once. V and J are TRBV5-5 and TRBJ1-4; no firm D call. V lost 0 bases and J 3 bases, leaving 9 bases between the germline ends. Germline V gives CDR1 SGHKS, CDR2 YYEKEE (reference sequence). The CDR3 contains 15 residues. For the CDR3, the DNA is TGTGCCAGCAGCTTGGGCCGGGTTCCTAATGAAAAACTGTTTTTT. This codes for CASSLGRVPNEKLFF.

V usage is TRBV7-8 and J usage is TRBJ2-1; no definite D call. Between the trimmed V and J ends, which lost 5 bases and 5 bases, there was a span of 4 bases. Germline loops: CDR1 SGHVS, CDR2 FQNEAQ. This CDR3 contains 11 residues. The CDR3 nucleotides are TGTGCCAGCAGCCATCACAATGAGCAGTTCTTC. Translating it yields CASSHHNEQFF.

V is TRBV5-1 and J is TRBJ1-1; 10 bases fit TRBD1. V gave up 5 bases and J gave up 3 bases; unmatched junction bases: 7. The CDR3 length is 15 residues. In germline, CDR1 is SGHRS, CDR2 YFSETQ. The CDR3 here is CASSFLGQGDTEAFF. The CDR3 nucleotides are TGCGCCAGCAGTTTCCTCGGACAGGGGGACACTGAAGCTTTCTTT. Full variable domain (remainder filled in from reference TRBV5-1 and TRBJ1-1): KAGVTQTPRYLIKTRGQQVTLSCSPISGHRSVSWYQQTPGQGLQFLFEYFSETQRNKGNFPGRFSGRQFSNSRSEMNVSTLELGDSALYLCASSFLGQGDTEAFFGQGTRLTVV.

The rearrangement uses TRBV2 and TRBJ2-5; D is uncertain. Germline V gene sequence: CDR1 SNHLY, CDR2 FYNNEI. The CDR3 contains 12 residues. Trimming left V 11 bases short and J 4 bases short, with 14 bases between. As DNA, the CDR3 is TGTGCCGCCCGGGCCTTGGGAGAGACCCAGTACTTC. It translates to CAARALGETQYF.

The chain couples TRBV14 to TRBJ2-2; D ambiguous. The CDR3 spans 15 residues. The V gene's germline CDR1 is SGHDN and CDR2 FVKESK. V lost 4 bases and J 4 bases, leaving 13 bases between the germline ends. The CDR3 region has the DNA TGTGCCAGCAGCCTTGTCGGATGGAGCACCGGGGAGCTGTTTTTT. As protein: CASSLVGWSTGELFF.

This clone was counted once. The V call is TRBV5-1, the J call TRBJ1-6; 8 bases align to TRBD1. Germline values: CDR1 SGHRS, CDR2 YFSETQ. The CDR3 runs 16 residues. The V and J ends lost 0 bases and 14 bases, in that order; junction bases with no gene match: 13. CDR3 protein: CASSLEGQAQQGALHF. CDR3 coding DNA: TGCGCCAGCAGCTTGGAGGGACAGGCCCAACAGGGTGCCCTCCACTTT. The entire variable domain, with the rest obtained from reference TRBV5-1 and TRBJ1-6, is as follows: KAGVTQTPRYLIKTRGQQVTLSCSPISGHRSVSWYQQTPGQGLQFLFEYFSETQRNKGNFPGRFSGRQFSNSRSEMNVSTLELGDSALYLCASSLEGQAQQGALHFGNGTRLTVT.

The V call is TRBV3-1 (or the pseudogene TRBV3-2), the J call TRBJ2-1; D tentatively fits TRBD1 or TRBD2 (6 bases each). The CDR3 has 17 residues. V shed 0 bases and J shed 9 bases, with 21 bases lying between them. The germline CDR1 and CDR2 sequences are LGHDT and YNNKEL (reference sequence). In DNA form, the CDR3 reads TGTGCCAGCAGCCAAGACGAGGGGGGCGGATTCGGTGGTGAGCAGTTCTTC. It translates to CASSQDEGGGFGGEQFF.

V is TRBV19 and J is TRBJ2-1; tentative D call: TRBD2 (7 bases). This CDR3 comprises 17 residues. Looked up from germline, CDR1 is LNHDA and CDR2 is SQIVND (reference sequence). V dropped 3 bases and J dropped 0 bases, with 15 bases sitting between them. CDR3 bases: TGTGCCAGTAGTATTGGGGCGGGGGCCTTCTCCTACAATGAGCAGTTCTTC. It specifies CASSIGAGAFSYNEQFF.

With respect to this clone: The junction departs from germline at one end; a sequencing error may be responsible. The chain recombines TRBV7-7 with TRBJ2-5; 10 bases fit TRBD2. CDR1 and CDR2 (germline): SSHAT, FNYEAQ (reference sequence). This CDR3 contains 17 residues. In nucleotides, the CDR3 is TGTGCTAGCAGCTTAGTGGCTAGCGGGGGACTTCAAGAGACCCAGTACTTC. Its translation: CASSLVASGGLQETQYF.

Here the CDR3 reads CASRELAGGNTGELFF. CDR3 coding DNA: TGTGCCAGCAGAGAGTTAGCGGGGGGGAACACCGGGGAGCTGTTTTTT. The V gene is TRBV2, the J gene TRBJ2-2; 10 bases align to TRBD2. This CDR3 has 16 residues. Germline-derived CDR1 and CDR2 are SNHLY and FYNNEI. V lost 6 bases and J lost 1; bases outside the gene matches: 5.

The V gene is TRBV4-3, the J gene TRBJ2-7; D gene unclear. Germline V lookup: CDR1 LGHNA, CDR2 YSLEER. The CDR3 covers 14 residues. Trimming removed 4 bases at V and 0 bases at J, with 10 bases between. The CDR3 region has the DNA TGCGCCAGCAGCCGGTGGGTCGGCTCCTACGAGCAGTACTTC. Translated: CASSRWVGSYEQYF.

The chain carries TRBV28 and TRBJ1-2; 7 nucleotides agree with TRBD1. This CDR3 contains 13 residues. In germline, CDR1 is MDHEN, CDR2 SYDVKM. V lost 5 bases to trimming and J lost 3 bases; unmatched junction nucleotides: 3. The chain's CDR3 is CASSQGQDYGYTF. CDR3 DNA sequence: TGTGCCAGCAGTCAAGGACAGGACTATGGCTACACCTTC.

This chain connects TRBV27 to TRBJ2-1, with 11 bases matching TRBD2. This CDR3 is built from 13 residues. V lost 8 bases, J lost 6 bases, and 3 bases stayed unmatched. Germline CDR1 reads MNHEY; CDR2 reads SMNVEV (reference sequence). The CDR3 nucleotides read TGTGCCAGCTTAGCGGGGGGGCCCAATGAGCAGTTCTTC. As protein: CASLAGGPNEQFF.

V usage is TRBV28 and J usage is TRBJ2-7, with 8 bases fitting TRBD2. Germline-derived CDR1 and CDR2 are MDHEN and SYDVKM. The junction had 5 bases not matched to a gene; V was cut back by 5 bases and J by 2 bases. CDR3 length equals 14 residues. The CDR3 bases are TGTGCCAGCAGTACGAGCGGGGGTACCTACGAGCAGTACTTC. Its translation is CASSTSGGTYEQYF.

The chain joins TRBV7-9 to TRBJ2-7; D is perhaps TRBD1 (6 bases). Germline values: CDR1 SEHNR, CDR2 FQNEAQ (reference sequence). The CDR3 consists of 15 residues. Trimming left V 0 bases short and J 6 bases short, with 15 bases between. DNA of the CDR3: TGTGCCAGCAGCTTAGCGGGGGCGGCTAAGGTCGAGCAGTACTTC. This encodes CASSLAGAAKVEQYF.

The V gene is TRBV7-2, the J gene TRBJ2-7, with D maybe TRBD2 (5 bases). Trimming stripped 3 bases from V and 1 base from J, with 13 bases between. The CDR3 extends over 15 amino acids. Looked up from germline, CDR1 is SGHTA and CDR2 is FQGNSA. The CDR3: CASSFTSRLSYEQYF. The CDR3 DNA is TGTGCCAGCAGCTTTACTAGTCGCTTATCCTACGAGCAGTACTTC.

This rearrangement joins TRBV14 to TRBJ2-1; 10 bases line up with TRBD2. V was clipped by 4 bases and J by 3 bases; unmatched bases: 0. This CDR3 is built from 14 residues. CDR1 SGHDN and CDR2 FVKESK come from the germline V gene. In DNA, the CDR3 is TGTGCCAGCAGCCTAGCGGGGGGCTACAATGAGCAGTTCTTC. This gives the protein CASSLAGGYNEQFF. The full variable domain, in which reference TRBV14 and TRBJ2-1 provide the parts outside the CDR3, is EAGVTQFPSHSVIEKGQTVTLRCDPISGHDNLYWYRRVMGKEIKFLLHFVKESKQDESGMPNNRFLAERTGGTYSTLKVQPAELEDSGVYFCASSLAGGYNEQFFGPGTRLTVL.